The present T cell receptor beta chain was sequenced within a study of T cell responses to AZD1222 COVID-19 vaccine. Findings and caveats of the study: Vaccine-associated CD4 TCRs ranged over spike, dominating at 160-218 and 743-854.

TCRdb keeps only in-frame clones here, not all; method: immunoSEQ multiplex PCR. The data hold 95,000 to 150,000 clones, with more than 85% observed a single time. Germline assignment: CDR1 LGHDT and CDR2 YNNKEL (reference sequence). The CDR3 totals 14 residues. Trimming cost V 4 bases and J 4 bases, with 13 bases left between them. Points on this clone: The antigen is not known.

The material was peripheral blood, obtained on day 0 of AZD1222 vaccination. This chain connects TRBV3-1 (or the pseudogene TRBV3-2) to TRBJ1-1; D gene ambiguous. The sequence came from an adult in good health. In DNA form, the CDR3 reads TGTGCCAGCAGCCTTCTTGTCTCTTCCACTGAAGCTTTCTTT. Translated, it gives CASSLLVSSTEAFF.